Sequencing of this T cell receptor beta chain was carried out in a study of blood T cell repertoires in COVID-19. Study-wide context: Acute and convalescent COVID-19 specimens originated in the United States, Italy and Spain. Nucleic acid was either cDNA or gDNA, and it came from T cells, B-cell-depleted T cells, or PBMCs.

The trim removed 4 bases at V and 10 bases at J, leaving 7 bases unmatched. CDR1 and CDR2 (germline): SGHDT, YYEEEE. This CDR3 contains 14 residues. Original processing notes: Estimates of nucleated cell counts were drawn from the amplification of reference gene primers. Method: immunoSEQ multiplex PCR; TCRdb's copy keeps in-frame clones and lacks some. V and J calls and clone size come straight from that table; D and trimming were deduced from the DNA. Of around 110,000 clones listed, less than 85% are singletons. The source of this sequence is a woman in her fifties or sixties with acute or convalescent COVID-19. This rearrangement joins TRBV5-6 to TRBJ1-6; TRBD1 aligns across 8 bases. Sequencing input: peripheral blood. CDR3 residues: CASSVDRVGSPLHF. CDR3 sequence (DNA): TGTGCCAGCAGCGTGGACAGGGTTGGATCACCCCTCCACTTT.